Each of the 20 T cell receptor beta chains below was sequenced from the same sample in a study of identical twins. TCRdb passed the 5' RACE reads through MiXCR, listing each CDR3 protein once. Among around 530,000 distinct CDR3 sequences listed, roughly 15% were seen once. This sample was also put to use in a study of yellow fever vaccine responses in identical twins.

The sample was CD4+ T cells sorted from blood. These receptors were collected from a woman aged 18-29 years in good health.

V is TRBV10-3 and J is TRBJ2-1; the D is unclear. Germline loops: CDR1 ENHRY, CDR2 SYGVKD. V lost 0 bases to trimming and J lost 5 bases, with 14 bases between them. This CDR3 region has 16 residues. The CDR3 reads CAISESTRIVHNEQFF. DNA for the CDR3: TGTGCCATCAGTGAGTCGACCCGCATCGTCCACAATGAGCAGTTCTTC.

This clonotype was seen ten or more times. J is TRBJ1-2 and V is TRBV12-3 or TRBV12-4; the D gene is possibly TRBD1 (5 bases). With 4 bases removed from V and 2 bases from J, the gap between germline ends came to 11 bases. This CDR3 is 14 amino acids long. The CDR3 protein is CASSYDSRNYGYTF. CDR3 nucleotides: TGTGCCAGCAGTTACGACAGCCGAAACTATGGCTACACCTTC.

Details on this clonotype: This may be a read error: a much more frequent sequence differs by one nucleotide. This chain connects TRBV20-1 to TRBJ2-5; 8 bases line up with TRBD2. The germline gives CDR1 DFQATT, CDR2 SNEGSKA (reference sequence). The length of the CDR3 is 17 residues. The CDR3 reads CCARDVKTSENQETQYF. The DNA of the CDR3 is TGCTGTGCTAGAGATGTGAAGACTAGCGAGAACCAAGAGACCCAGTACTTC.

This clonotype was found once. The V gene is TRBV10-2, the J gene TRBJ2-2; 9 bases map to TRBD1. The CDR3 length is 14 residues. V lost 7 bases to trimming and J lost 6 bases; unmatched junction nucleotides: 6. Germline-derived CDR1 and CDR2 are WSHSY and SAAADI. CDR3 nucleotide sequence: TGCGCCAGCAAGGGACAGGGAGGTCCCGGGGAGCTGTTTTTT. This translates into CASKGQGGPGELFF.

This chain connects TRBV2 to TRBJ2-3; D call uncertain. The CDR3 runs 13 residues. V was shortened by 3 bases and J by 7 bases, with 11 bases between the two germline ends. Per germline, CDR1 SNHLY and CDR2 FYNNEI. The CDR3 reads CASSDIGPNTQYF. CDR3 nucleotide sequence: TGTGCCAGCAGTGATATAGGGCCGAATACGCAGTATTTT.

This clonotype was counted between two and nine times. This sequence joins TRBV3-1 and TRBJ1-1; D unresolved. Germline loops: CDR1 LGHDT, CDR2 YNNKEL (reference sequence). This CDR3 region has 14 residues. V lost 4 bases, J lost 2 bases, and 11 bases lay in between. Here the CDR3 reads CASSRALSNTEAFF. For the CDR3, the DNA is TGTGCCAGCAGCCGCGCATTGAGTAACACTGAAGCTTTCTTT. The variable domain in full, completed from reference TRBV3-1 and TRBJ1-1, reads DTAVSQTPKYLVTQMGNDKSIKCEQNLGHDTMYWYKQDSKKFLKIMFSYNNKELIINETVPNRFSPKSPDKAHLNLHINSLELGDSAVYFCASSRALSNTEAFFGQGTRLTVV.

The J gene is TRBJ1-1, the V gene TRBV19; 8 bases match TRBD1. Per the germline V gene, CDR1 is LNHDA and CDR2 is SQIVND (reference sequence). V trimming: 4 bases; J trimming: 5 bases; junction bases outside the gene matches: 12. This CDR3 region has 16 residues. The CDR3 spells CASSKNGAGGWTEAFF. Here the CDR3 DNA reads TGTGCCAGTAGTAAAAATGGGGCAGGGGGCTGGACTGAAGCTTTCTTT.

This chain joins TRBV3-1 and TRBJ2-3; D gene ambiguous. The CDR3 is made up of 14 amino acids. In germline, CDR1 is LGHDT, CDR2 YNNKEL (reference sequence). V was shortened by 2 bases and J by 0 bases, with 6 bases between the two germline ends. In DNA form, the CDR3 reads TGTGCCAGCAGCCAACCTTCTAGCACAGATACGCAGTATTTT. Residues: CASSQPSSTDTQYF.

This rearrangement joins TRBV15 to TRBJ2-7; D is possibly TRBD1 or TRBD2 (5 bases each). The V gene lost 5 bases and the J gene lost 0 bases, with 20 bases spanning the gap. From germline, CDR1 is LNHNV and CDR2 YYDKDF (reference sequence). The CDR3 consists of 17 residues. Here the CDR3 DNA reads TGTGCCACCAGCCAACGGCGAGGGGCCGGCATCTCCTACGAGCAGTACTTC. Translated: CATSQRRGAGISYEQYF.

The rearrangement links TRBV2 to TRBJ2-7; D is uncertain. Germline V gives CDR1 SNHLY, CDR2 FYNNEI. V lost 1 base to trimming and J lost 3 bases, with 10 bases between them. The CDR3 is made up of 14 amino acids. The CDR3 DNA sequence: TGTGCCAGCAGTGAAGGGAATAGCCTCTACGAGCAGTACTTC. Amino acid sequence: CASSEGNSLYEQYF.

This clonotype turned up a few times. The V gene is TRBV7-9, the J gene TRBJ2-3; D is possibly TRBD1 (5 bases). V lost 7 bases to trimming and J lost 0 bases, with 14 bases between them. Germline values: CDR1 SEHNR, CDR2 FQNEAQ (reference sequence). CDR3 length: 15 residues. The CDR3 spells CASTKTDTSTDTQYF. The CDR3 DNA sequence: TGTGCCAGCACCAAGACAGATACTAGCACAGATACGCAGTATTTT.

This clonotype was observed a few times. This sequence joins TRBV7-3 and TRBJ2-3; the match to TRBD2 covers 8 bases. J was trimmed by 3 bases and V by 2 bases; bases with no gene match: 7. The CDR3 has 16 residues. The germline V gene encodes CDR1 SGHTA and CDR2 FQGTGA. CDR3 coding DNA: TGTGCCAGCAGCTTAGATAAGAGCGGGAGAACAGATACGCAGTATTTT. It specifies CASSLDKSGRTDTQYF.

This clonotype showed up just a few times. The CDR3 DNA sequence: TGTGCCAGCAGCCAAGGCCTCGGGACTAGCGGGAGGGCCGGTGGGTACGAGCAGTACTTC. Its protein product is CASSQGLGTSGRAGGYEQYF. V is TRBV4-2 and J is TRBJ2-7; 16 bases match TRBD2. Germline V gene sequence: CDR1 LGHNA, CDR2 YNFKEQ. This CDR3 is built from 20 residues. V was clipped by 1 base and J by 4 bases; unmatched bases: 13.

V gene TRBV6-2 or TRBV6-3 combines with J gene TRBJ2-1, with 8 positions matching TRBD2. Germline lookup yields CDR1 MNHEY and CDR2 SVGEGT. J was trimmed by 6 bases and V by 3 bases; bases with no gene match: 10. The CDR3 is 16 residues long. In DNA, the CDR3 is TGTGCCAGCAGTTATCCCCCCAGCGGGGGAGTCAATGAGCAGTTCTTC. Amino acid sequence: CASSYPPSGGVNEQFF.

This rearrangement joins TRBV25-1 to TRBJ2-1, with D unresolved. In germline, CDR1 is MGHDK, CDR2 SYGVNS. The V and J ends lost 7 bases and 10 bases respectively, with 5 bases between them. This CDR3 contains 9 residues. CDR3 bases: TGTGCCAGCAATCTCGAGCAGTTCTTC. It codes for CASNLEQFF.

This clonotype was recorded at least ten times. J is TRBJ2-2 and V is TRBV12-3 or TRBV12-4; D ambiguous. The CDR3 covers 13 residues. CDR3 amino acids: CATRWSNTGELFF. CDR3 DNA: TGTGCTACCCGGTGGTCGAACACCGGGGAGCTGTTTTTT.

At least ten counts were recorded for this clonotype. This chain joins TRBV29-1 and TRBJ2-2; D is ambiguous. The CDR3 is 14 amino acids. V was pared by 7 bases and J by 0 bases, with 12 bases between. Germline CDR1 reads SQVTM; CDR2 reads ANQGSEA. The CDR3 DNA follows: TGCAGCGCTCCTAAGGGATCGAACACCGGGGAGCTGTTTTTT. Its protein is CSAPKGSNTGELFF.

This clonotype has just a few counts. The rearrangement links TRBV19 to TRBJ2-1, with D tentatively TRBD1 or TRBD2 (5 bases each). Germline values: CDR1 LNHDA, CDR2 SQIVND (reference sequence). The CDR3 runs to 14 residues. Between the trimmed V and J ends, which lost 6 bases and 1 base, there was a span of 10 bases. CDR3 loop: CASSKEGSYNEQFF. Written as DNA, the CDR3 is TGTGCCAGTAGCAAAGAGGGGTCCTACAATGAGCAGTTCTTC. Filled out from reference TRBV19 and TRBJ2-1, the complete variable domain reads DGGITQSPKYLFRKEGQNVTLSCEQNLNHDAMYWYRQDPGQGLRLIYYSQIVNDFQKGDIAEGYSVSREKKESFPLTVTSAQKNPTAFYLCASSKEGSYNEQFFGPGTRLTVL.

The chain carries TRBV20-1 and TRBJ1-5; a weak D match, TRBD1 (6 bases). Trimming removed 5 bases at V and 5 bases at J, with 16 bases between. Germline loops: CDR1 DFQATT, CDR2 SNEGSKA (reference sequence). The CDR3 runs 14 residues. The CDR3 spells CSACKQGNDQPQHF. The CDR3 DNA reads TGCAGTGCTTGTAAACAGGGAAATGATCAGCCCCAGCATTTT.

The CDR3 nucleotides read TGTGCCAGCAGTTTCGCCGGGGGGGAAACTAACTATGGCTACACCTTC. Residues: CASSFAGGETNYGYTF. The chain is built from TRBV28 and TRBJ1-2; tentatively, D is TRBD1 (5 bases). With 3 bases removed from V and 0 bases from J, the gap between germline ends came to 14 bases. The CDR3 has 16 residues. The V gene's germline CDR1 is MDHEN and CDR2 SYDVKM.